These 22 T cell receptor beta chains originate from one sample sequenced in a study of blood T cell repertoires in COVID-19. Some clones are missing from TCRdb's copy, which holds only in-frame ones; the method was immunoSEQ multiplex PCR. The data hold 95,000 to 110,000 clones, with roughly nine tenths observed a single time. Sequenced: peripheral blood. Source of these receptors: a human donor in a cohort sampled during active COVID-19.

This clone was seen once. CDR3 sequence reads: CASSSGSEQYF. The CDR3 nucleotides are TGTGCCAGCAGTTCAGGGTCCGAGCAGTACTTC. The rearrangement links TRBV28 to TRBJ2-7, with D possibly matching TRBD1 (5 bases). The CDR3 has 11 amino acids. Germline V gene sequence: CDR1 MDHEN, CDR2 SYDVKM. The germline V and J ends were trimmed by 4 bases and 6 bases, with 7 bases remaining between them.

This clone came up once. V and J are TRBV28 and TRBJ2-1; D is uncertain. V lost 3 bases and J lost 3, with 9 bases in between. This CDR3 spans 14 amino acids. Germline values: CDR1 MDHEN, CDR2 SYDVKM. The CDR3 here is CASSFQNSYNEQFF. CDR3 coding DNA: TGTGCCAGCAGTTTTCAGAACAGCTACAATGAGCAGTTCTTC.

The V gene is TRBV6-1, the J gene TRBJ1-2, with 8 bases identical to TRBD1. This CDR3 region has 16 residues. V dropped 2 bases and J dropped 8; count of bases not matched to a gene: 13. The germline CDR1 and CDR2 sequences are MNHNS and SASEGT. The CDR3 DNA follows: TGTGCCAGCAGTGAATCAAACAGGGGGGATGTGCGAGGCTACACCTTC. The encoded protein is CASSESNRGDVRGYTF.

This clone appeared a single time. The V gene is TRBV5-8, the J gene TRBJ2-7; possibly TRBD2 for D (7 bases). The CDR3 runs 17 residues. With 5 bases removed from V and 3 bases from J, the gap between germline ends came to 24 bases. Germline CDR1 SGHTS, CDR2 YDEGEE. In DNA form, the CDR3 reads TGTGCCAGCAGGAAAACATTCGGGGGCGGGAGAGGCTACGAGCAGTACTTC. Its protein is CASRKTFGGGRGYEQYF.

The V and J genes are TRBV7-8 and TRBJ1-2, with D perhaps matching TRBD1 (5 bases). The V end was cut by 1 base, the J end by 3 bases, with 9 bases between. This CDR3 spans 14 amino acids. From germline, CDR1 is SGHVS and CDR2 FQNEAQ. The CDR3 nucleotides are TGTGCCAGCAGCTTAGACGGGGGAGACTATGGCTACACCTTC. It encodes CASSLDGGDYGYTF.

This chain joins TRBV14 and TRBJ1-4, with D possibly being TRBD1 (6 bases). The V end was cut by 4 bases, the J end by 10 bases, with 13 bases between. Germline values: CDR1 SGHDN, CDR2 FVKESK. There are 13 residues in the CDR3. The chain's CDR3 is CASSPRGGGKLFF. CDR3 bases: TGTGCCAGCAGCCCGAGGGGAGGGGGAAAACTGTTTTTT.

V is TRBV7-9 and J is TRBJ1-2; TRBD1 matches at 8 bases. The CDR3 runs to 16 residues. Germline V gives CDR1 SEHNR, CDR2 FQNEAQ (reference sequence). Trimming removed 4 bases from V and 2 bases from J; junction bases left unmatched: 9. CDR3 nucleotides: TGTGCCAGCAGCTACCTTTGGACAGGGAACAACTATGGCTACACCTTC. Its protein is CASSYLWTGNNYGYTF.

The chain uses TRBV28 and TRBJ2-1, with TRBD1 identical over 12 bases. J lost 8 bases, V lost 4 bases, and 6 bases had no gene match. From germline, CDR1 is MDHEN and CDR2 SYDVKM. This CDR3 is 15 amino acids long. The CDR3 nucleotides are TGTGCCAGCAGTTCGGGGGGACAGGGGGCTCATGAGCAGTTCTTC. This gives the protein CASSSGGQGAHEQFF.

The chain links TRBV7-9 to TRBJ2-7; TRBD2 matches 8 bases. V lost 5 bases to trimming and J lost 1 base; unmatched junction nucleotides: 7. CDR3 length: 15 amino acids. Per germline, CDR1 SEHNR and CDR2 FQNEAQ (reference sequence). The DNA of the CDR3 is TGTGCCAGCAGCCCCACTAGCGGCCTATCCTACGAGCAGTACTTC. Protein: CASSPTSGLSYEQYF.

This clone was observed a few times. The chain uses TRBV14 and TRBJ2-7; D is undetermined. The ends were cut back, 4 bases at V and 0 bases at J, with 7 bases in the middle. Per germline, CDR1 SGHDN and CDR2 FVKESK. This CDR3 is 13 amino acids long. CDR3 DNA sequence: TGTGCCAGCAGCCGTCCAGACTCCTACGAGCAGTACTTC. Amino acid sequence: CASSRPDSYEQYF.

This chain joins TRBV12-5 and TRBJ1-5; D ambiguous. The CDR3 runs to 13 residues. The germline CDR1 and CDR2 sequences are LGHNT and FRNRAP. Trimming cost V 0 bases and J 7 bases, with 7 bases left between them. The CDR3 nucleotides are TGTGCTAGTGGTTTGGTATCGGGGCAGCCCCAGCATTTT. This sequence encodes CASGLVSGQPQHF.

V and J are TRBV9 and TRBJ2-6; no definite D call. The CDR3 contains 13 residues. Trimming pared 5 bases from V and 1 base from J, leaving 4 bases between. Germline V gene data show CDR1 as SGDLS and CDR2 as YYNGEE. This chain's CDR3 is CASRRSGANVLTF. In DNA, the CDR3 is TGTGCCAGCAGGAGGTCTGGGGCCAACGTCCTGACTTTC.

V gene TRBV4-3 combines with J gene TRBJ2-3; 7 bases match TRBD2. Germline trimming cut 0 bases from V and 2 bases from J; bases unmatched to any gene: 5. CDR3 length equals 16 residues. CDR1 and CDR2 from the germline V gene are LGHNA and YSLEER. CDR3 protein: CASSQEGGGYTDTQYF. The CDR3, as DNA: TGCGCCAGCAGCCAAGAGGGCGGGGGATACACAGATACGCAGTATTTT.

The chain couples TRBV7-3 to TRBJ2-1; 11 nucleotides agree with TRBD2. J was trimmed by 6 bases and V by 1 base; bases with no gene match: 2. The germline gives CDR1 SGHTA, CDR2 FQGTGA. The CDR3 extends over 15 amino acids. CDR3 protein: CASSLSLAGGNEQFF. The CDR3, as DNA: TGTGCCAGCAGCTTAAGCCTAGCGGGAGGCAATGAGCAGTTCTTC.

The chain has TRBV19 and TRBJ2-7, with 7 positions matching TRBD1. Germline-derived CDR1 and CDR2 are LNHDA and SQIVND (reference sequence). This CDR3 has 14 residues. V trimming: 5 bases; J trimming: 7 bases; junction bases outside the gene matches: 11. The CDR3 is CASSSRQGLQEQYF. The CDR3 DNA reads TGTGCCAGTAGTTCCCGACAGGGTCTGCAAGAGCAGTACTTC.

The chain joins TRBV19 to TRBJ2-5, with 8 bases that match TRBD1. The CDR3 sequence is 15 residues long. V gave up 5 bases and J gave up 9 bases; unmatched junction bases: 14. Germline CDR1 is LNHDA and CDR2 is SQIVND (reference sequence). The CDR3 is CASSLTGTGFVSQYF. The CDR3 DNA follows: TGTGCCAGTAGTCTCACCGGGACAGGATTCGTGTCCCAGTACTTC.

V is TRBV10-3 and J is TRBJ2-7; no clear D. Trimming took 0 bases from V and 2 from J, leaving 5 bases between them. Germline CDR1 ENHRY, CDR2 SYGVKD. The CDR3 loop spans 13 amino acids. In DNA, the CDR3 is TGTGCCATCAGTGAGTCCGCAGCCTACGAGCAGTACTTC. Encoded protein: CAISESAAYEQYF.

This chain connects TRBV7-9 to TRBJ1-1; D is undetermined. Trimming stripped 3 bases from V and 3 bases from J, with 8 bases between. CDR1 is SEHNR, CDR2 FQNEAQ, per germline (reference sequence). The CDR3 is 13 amino acids. The CDR3 sequence is CASSFGVDTEAFF. CDR3 nucleotides: TGTGCCAGCAGCTTCGGGGTGGACACTGAAGCTTTCTTT.

The V and J genes are TRBV6-6 and TRBJ2-7; TRBD2 matches at 7 bases. V lost 6 bases and J lost 1; bases outside the gene matches: 12. Germline values: CDR1 MNHNY, CDR2 SVGAGI (reference sequence). The length of the CDR3 is 16 residues. CDR3 region: CASRPAGGEGSYEQYF. The CDR3 region has the DNA TGTGCCAGCAGACCTGCCGGAGGGGAGGGGTCCTACGAGCAGTACTTC.

This clone occurred once. V and J are TRBV11-2 and TRBJ2-3; possible D gene TRBD2, 7 bases. Trimming shortened V by 1 base and J by 9 bases, and 8 bases separated the two germline ends. The CDR3 covers 12 residues. Germline V gene sequence: CDR1 SGHAT, CDR2 FQNNGV. The CDR3 sequence is CASSLAGGTQYF. CDR3 DNA: TGTGCCAGCAGCTTAGCGGGGGGCACGCAGTATTTT. Based on the CDR3 plus reference TRBV11-2 and TRBJ2-3, the full variable domain is EAGVAQSPRYKIIEKRQSVAFWCNPISGHATLYWYQQILGQGPKLLIQFQNNGVVDDSQLPKDRFSAERLKGVDSTLKIQPAKLEDSAVYLCASSLAGGTQYFGPGTRLTVL.

CDR3 DNA sequence: TGTGCCAGTAGTGAGACTAGCGGCCCCTACGAGCAGTACTTC. Translating gives CASSETSGPYEQYF. The chain carries TRBV19 and TRBJ2-7; 9 nucleotides line up with TRBD2. Germline-derived CDR1 and CDR2 are LNHDA and SQIVND (reference sequence). V dropped 5 bases and J dropped 2; count of bases not matched to a gene: 4. The CDR3 is made up of 14 amino acids.

The DNA for the CDR3 is TGTGCCAGTAGTATAGGGTTTGGGGGGGCGCGTGGTGTTGGTGAGCAGTTCTTC. This codes for CASSIGFGGARGVGEQFF. The chain carries TRBV19 and TRBJ2-1, with D possibly being TRBD2 (7 bases). This CDR3 has 18 residues. The germline gives CDR1 LNHDA, CDR2 SQIVND (reference sequence). Deletions cut 1 base from V and 9 bases from J, with 25 bases between.